This T cell receptor beta chain appears in the sequencing data of a study of blood T cell repertoires in COVID-19. Libraries were prepared by immunoSEQ multiplex PCR; TCRdb keeps only in-frame clonotypes and omits some of them. The sample shows about 180,000 clones, approximately 88% of them seen only once. Trimming left V 4 bases short and J 7 bases short, with 5 bases between. The germline V gene encodes CDR1 MDHEN and CDR2 SYDVKM. The CDR3 spans 11 residues. The V and J genes are TRBV28 and TRBJ1-5; D is unclear. The TCR comes from a woman in her 30s with acute or convalescent COVID-19. Sample: peripheral blood. CDR3 in amino acids: CASSSPQPQHF. DNA for the CDR3: TGTGCCAGCAGTTCCCCGCAGCCCCAGCATTTT.